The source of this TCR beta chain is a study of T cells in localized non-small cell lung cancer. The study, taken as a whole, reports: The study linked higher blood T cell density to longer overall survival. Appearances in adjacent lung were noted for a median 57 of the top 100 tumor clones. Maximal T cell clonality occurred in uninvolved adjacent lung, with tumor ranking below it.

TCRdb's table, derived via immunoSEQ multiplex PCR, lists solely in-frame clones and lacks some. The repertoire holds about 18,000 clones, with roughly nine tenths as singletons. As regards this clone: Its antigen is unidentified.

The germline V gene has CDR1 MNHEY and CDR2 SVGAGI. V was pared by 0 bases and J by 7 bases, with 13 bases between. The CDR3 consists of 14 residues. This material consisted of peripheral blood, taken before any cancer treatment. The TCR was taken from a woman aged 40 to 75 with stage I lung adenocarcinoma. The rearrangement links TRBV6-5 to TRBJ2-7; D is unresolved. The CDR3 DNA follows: TGTGCCAGCAGTTACTCGGGCGAAGTCCGGGAGCAGTACTTC. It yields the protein CASSYSGEVREQYF.